This T cell receptor beta chain emerged from a study of control samples from healthy donors and cancer patients. Clones were sequenced by immunoSEQ multiplex PCR, and TCRdb holds only the in-frame ones, with some missing. The sample records 65,000 to 90,000 clones, around nine tenths being singletons. The sample was PBMCs. The sequence was collected from a woman in her forties or fifties with colorectal cancer.

The CDR3 protein is CASSFQGYEQYV. The CDR3 bases are TGTGCCAGCTCATTCCAGGGGTACGAGCAGTACGTC. The V and J genes are TRBV18 and TRBJ2-7; a possible D gene is TRBD1 (6 bases). This CDR3 is built from 12 residues. V gave up 5 bases and J gave up 4 bases, with 9 bases separating them. Germline values: CDR1 KGHSH, CDR2 LQKENI.